A few counts support the clone carrying this TCR beta chain. What it binds is unknown. The sample comes from a study of regulatory T cells in long-lasting Graves disease. Across the study: Newly diagnosed Graves' patients had under 3 months of antithyroid drugs.

According to the study, TCR beta libraries were built with iRepertoire HTBI primers and CDR3-region Arm-PCR. Via MiXCR, TCRdb re-called the multiplex PCR reads, giving one row per CDR3 protein. This sample has 200,000 to 300,000 distinct CDR3 sequences, with just over 20% found just once. The J segment lost 4 bases and the V segment lost 3 bases, leaving 6 bases of the junction unmatched. From germline, CDR1 is SNHLY and CDR2 FYNNEI. This CDR3 has 16 residues. This sample's time point: newly diagnosed GD, antithyroid drugs for less than 3 months. Making the TCR library involved RNA that had been extracted from PBMCs. Findings and caveats of the study: Persistent Graves' patients showed less TCR diversity than newly diagnosed patients showed. The study found TRBV28, TRBJ1-2 and TRBJ2-5 favored in persistent disease.

The origin of this receptor is a female donor with Graves disease. The chain links TRBV2 to TRBJ1-2, with TRBD1 matching 12 bases. The source material was peripheral blood mononuclear cells (PBMCs), sampled at new diagnosis, from a patient treated with antithyroid drugs. The CDR3 nucleotides are TGTGCCAGCAGTGAGGTTGGGACAGGGGGCCGCTATGGCTACACCTTC. This gives the protein CASSEVGTGGRYGYTF.